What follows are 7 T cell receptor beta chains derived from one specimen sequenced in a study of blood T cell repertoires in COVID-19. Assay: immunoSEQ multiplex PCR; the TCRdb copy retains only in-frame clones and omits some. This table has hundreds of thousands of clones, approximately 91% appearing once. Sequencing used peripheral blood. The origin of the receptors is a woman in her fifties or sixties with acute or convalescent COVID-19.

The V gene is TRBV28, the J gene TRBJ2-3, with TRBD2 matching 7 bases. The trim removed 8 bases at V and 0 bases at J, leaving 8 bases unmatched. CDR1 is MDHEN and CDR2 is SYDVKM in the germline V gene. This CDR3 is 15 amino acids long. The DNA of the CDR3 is TGTGCCAGCGAAGACGGGAGGAAGAGCACAGATACGCAGTATTTT. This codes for CASEDGRKSTDTQYF.

CDR3 amino acids: CASSQDLGLNQPQHF. The CDR3 DNA is TGCGCCAGCAGCCAAGACTTGGGCCTCAATCAGCCCCAGCATTTT. The chain has TRBV4-3 and TRBJ1-5, with D unclear. The CDR3 covers 15 residues. Trimming stripped 0 bases from V and 3 bases from J, with 9 bases between. Looked up from germline, CDR1 is LGHNA and CDR2 is YSLEER.

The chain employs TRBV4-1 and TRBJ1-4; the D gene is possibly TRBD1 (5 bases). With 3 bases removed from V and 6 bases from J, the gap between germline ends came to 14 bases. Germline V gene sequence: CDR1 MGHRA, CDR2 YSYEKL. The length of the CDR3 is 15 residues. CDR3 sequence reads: CASSQPGRGDEKLFF. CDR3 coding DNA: TGCGCCAGCAGCCAGCCGGGCCGGGGGGATGAAAAACTGTTTTTT.

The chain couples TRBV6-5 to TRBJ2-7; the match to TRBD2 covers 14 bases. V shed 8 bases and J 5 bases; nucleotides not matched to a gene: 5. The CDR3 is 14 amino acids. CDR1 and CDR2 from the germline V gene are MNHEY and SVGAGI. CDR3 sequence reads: CASGLAGGGDEQYF. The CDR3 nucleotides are TGTGCCAGCGGACTAGCGGGAGGAGGAGACGAGCAGTACTTC.

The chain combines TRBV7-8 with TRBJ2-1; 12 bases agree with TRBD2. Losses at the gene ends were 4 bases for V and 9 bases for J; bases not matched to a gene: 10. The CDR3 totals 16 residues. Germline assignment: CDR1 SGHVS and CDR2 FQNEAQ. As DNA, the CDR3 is TGTGCCAGCAGCTACGCGACTAGCGGGAGTAACGGTGAGCAGTTCTTC. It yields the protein CASSYATSGSNGEQFF.

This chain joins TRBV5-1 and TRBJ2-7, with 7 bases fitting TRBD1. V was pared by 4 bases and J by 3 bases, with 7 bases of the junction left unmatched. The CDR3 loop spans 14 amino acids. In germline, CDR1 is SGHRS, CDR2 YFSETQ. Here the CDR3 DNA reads TGCGCCAGCAGCGCCATGACAGGGTACTACGAGCAGTACTTC. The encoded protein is CASSAMTGYYEQYF.

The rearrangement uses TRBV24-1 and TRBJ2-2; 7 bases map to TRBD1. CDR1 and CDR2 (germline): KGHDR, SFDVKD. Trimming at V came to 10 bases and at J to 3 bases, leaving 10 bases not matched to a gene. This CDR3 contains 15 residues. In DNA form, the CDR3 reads TGTGCCACTGCGCCCCGGGACAGAGACACCGGGGAGCTGTTTTTT. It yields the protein CATAPRDRDTGELFF.